This T cell receptor (beta chain) was captured by sequencing in a study of blood T cells in healthy people across ages. Study-wide points: Researchers report that TCR beta diversity correlated strongly with naive T cell percentage.

To note about this clonotype: Its cognate antigen is unknown.

PCR was performed a second time for about 6 to 12 cycles using a sample-barcoded 5' primer and a J-beta primer mix. The authors tagged each cDNA molecule using a template-switch adaptor with 12 random nucleotides. TCRdb re-called the 5' RACE reads through MiXCR, storing one row per CDR3 protein. Of 780,000 or so distinct CDR3 sequences listed, roughly 56% are singletons. Trimming left V 4 bases short and J 8 bases short, with 11 bases between. In germline, CDR1 is SEHNR, CDR2 FQNEAQ (reference sequence). The CDR3 consists of 13 residues. Whenever a sample was processed, at least 6 million PBMCs were isolated. Total RNA, at least 5.5 micrograms per sample, came from PBMCs.

This sequence was found in a man in his forties in good health. The chain couples TRBV7-9 to TRBJ1-4; a weak D match, TRBD1 (6 bases). The sequenced sample was blood. CDR3 in DNA: TGTGCCAGCAGCTACAGGGTCGGGGAAAAACTGTTTTTT. Translated, it gives CASSYRVGEKLFF.